This T cell receptor beta chain was recorded in a study of technical replicates of blood from a few donors. Only in-frame clones appear in the TCRdb table, and some are missing; sequencing was by immunoSEQ multiplex PCR. The sample has more than 70,000 clones, 85% to 95% seen once. The source is a human donor in good health. Specimen: T cells isolated from PBMCs.

CDR3 residues: CASSERATSFYEQYF. The DNA of the CDR3 is TGCGCCAGCAGTGAGCGGGCGACTAGTTTCTACGAGCAGTACTTC. The chain joins TRBV5-1 to TRBJ2-7, with D perhaps matching TRBD2 (6 bases). This CDR3 is built from 15 residues. CDR1 and CDR2 from the germline V gene are SGHRS and YFSETQ. Trimming took 5 bases from V and 3 from J, leaving 18 bases between them.